This T cell receptor beta chain was documented in a study of blood T cell repertoires in COVID-19. This clone was seen just once. Looked up from germline, CDR1 is SGHRS and CDR2 is YFSETQ. The CDR3 length is 16 residues. Trimming cost V 0 bases and J 7 bases, with 17 bases left between them. The assay was immunoSEQ multiplex PCR, and TCRdb's table has in-frame clones only and misses some. This sample has 250,000 to 350,000 clones, with approximately 90% found just once. The chain is built from TRBV5-1 and TRBJ2-1, with D tentatively TRBD1 (6 bases). The receptor's source is a woman aged 50 to 65 who had recovered from COVID-19. Sequencing used peripheral blood. CDR3 in amino acids: CASSLANRVRRNEQFF. CDR3 sequence (DNA): TGCGCCAGCAGCTTGGCAAACAGGGTCAGAAGGAATGAGCAGTTCTTC.